A selection of T cell receptor beta chains follows, all from one sample in a study of shared clonotypes between healthy human individuals. The table came from immunoSEQ multiplex PCR; TCRdb's copy has only in-frame clones and leaves some out. The table shows approximately 1.9 million clones, with 93% occurring only once. Sequences were obtained from naive CD8+ T cells from PBMCs. The receptors originated from a man younger than 30 in good health. Some clones in this sample may be carry-over from other donors' samples. CDR3s include the opening cysteine and the closing phenylalanine or tryptophan. The D gene is left open where the match is weak. Part of the rows lack a size; the others show once, few, many or a class for expanded clones.

v_call	j_call	d_call	clone_size	cdr3_aa	cdr3_nt
TRBV6-5	TRBJ2-3	TRBD1	.	CASSYTGQGHTDTQYF	TGTGCCAGCAGTTACACAGGACAGGGCCACACAGATACGCAGTATTTT
TRBV28	TRBJ1-2	.	.	CASSLSPRGYGYTF	TGTGCCAGCAGTTTATCCCCACGGGGATATGGCTACACCTTC
TRBV5-1	TRBJ1-1	TRBD1	.	CASSGGQSANTEAFF	TGCGCCAGCAGCGGGGGACAGAGTGCGAACACTGAAGCTTTCTTT
TRBV19	TRBJ1-2	.	.	CASTRGDYYGYTF	TGTGCCAGTACCAGGGGCGATTACTATGGCTACACCTTC
TRBV29-1	TRBJ2-7	.	once	CSVKTYEQYF	TGCAGCGTTAAGACCTACGAGCAGTACTTC
TRBV10-3	TRBJ2-1	TRBD1	.	CAARGQGYNEQFF	TGTGCCGCCAGGGGACAGGGTTACAATGAGCAGTTCTTC
TRBV28	TRBJ2-7	.	.	CASTPYGESYEQYF	TGTGCCAGCACCCCATACGGGGAATCCTACGAGCAGTACTTC
TRBV27	TRBJ2-3	.	.	CASSKAASSTDTQYF	TGTGCCAGTTCCAAGGCCGCGTCTAGCACAGATACGCAGTATTTT
TRBV10-3	TRBJ1-3	TRBD1	.	CAISGTGGAFGNTIYF	TGTGCCATCAGTGGAACAGGGGGCGCGTTTGGAAACACCATATATTTT
TRBV11-2	TRBJ2-7	.	.	CASSPLGAGGEQYF	TGTGCCAGCAGCCCGTTGGGAGCGGGCGGCGAGCAGTACTTC
TRBV28	TRBJ2-7	.	.	CASSPRAGPEQYF	TGTGCCAGCAGCCCCAGGGCGGGGCCCGAGCAGTACTTC
TRBV7-9	TRBJ1-4	TRBD1	.	CASRRDSTNEKLFF	TGTGCCAGCAGACGGGACAGCACTAATGAAAAACTGTTTTTT
TRBV27	TRBJ1-2	TRBD1	.	CASSLTGGGFGYTF	TGTGCCAGCAGTTTGACAGGGGGCGGATTTGGCTACACCTTC
TRBV7-9	TRBJ2-1	.	.	CASSTPTVHLDNEQFF	TGTGCCAGCAGCACCCCAACGGTACATCTTGACAATGAGCAGTTCTTC
TRBV27	TRBJ2-7	.	.	CASSSSSTYEQYF	TGTGCCAGCAGTTCCAGTTCGACCTACGAGCAGTACTTC
TRBV10-2	TRBJ2-1	TRBD2	.	CASSESTSGIQLSEQFF	TGCGCCAGCAGTGAGTCGACTAGCGGGATTCAATTGAGTGAGCAGTTCTTC
TRBV4-1	TRBJ2-1	TRBD1	.	CASSHAGTGSINEQFF	TGCGCCAGCAGCCATGCCGGGACAGGGAGCATCAATGAGCAGTTCTTC
TRBV27	TRBJ2-7	.	.	CATSLRISYEQYF	TGTGCCACCTCTCTCCGGATCTCCTACGAGCAGTACTTC
TRBV18	TRBJ2-5	.	.	CASSPQIMVETQYF	TGTGCCAGCTCACCACAAATAATGGTAGAGACCCAGTACTTC
TRBV5-1	TRBJ2-1	.	.	CASSKPGYNEQFF	TGCGCCAGCAGCAAACCGGGGTACAATGAGCAGTTCTTC
TRBV27	TRBJ2-2	.	.	CASSLNWEGELFF	TGTGCCAGCAGTTTAAACTGGGAAGGGGAGCTGTTTTTT
TRBV7-9	TRBJ2-7	.	.	CASSLDSRPYEQYF	TGTGCCAGCAGTTTAGACAGCCGGCCCTACGAGCAGTACTTC
TRBV9	TRBJ2-3	.	.	CASSVGQGLTDTQYF	TGTGCCAGCAGCGTTGGACAAGGGCTCACAGATACGCAGTATTTT
TRBV15	TRBJ1-2	.	.	CATSRDRRGYGYTF	TGTGCCACCAGCAGAGACAGGAGGGGGTATGGCTACACCTTC
TRBV28	TRBJ1-3	.	.	CASSLVVDYSGNTIYF	TGTGCCAGCAGTTTGGTGGTGGACTACTCTGGAAACACCATATATTTT
TRBV9	TRBJ2-7	.	.	CASSPKDRPYEQYF	TGTGCCAGCTCCCCTAAAGATCGGCCCTACGAGCAGTACTTC
TRBV7-9	TRBJ2-7	.	.	CASSLAHPGEQYF	TGTGCCAGCAGCTTAGCCCATCCGGGCGAGCAGTACTTC
TRBV27	TRBJ2-7	TRBD1	once	CASSFQQGYEQYF	TGTGCCAGCAGTTTTCAACAGGGGTACGAGCAGTACTTC
TRBV2	TRBJ2-1	TRBD2	.	CASSGASGGWRDEQFF	TGTGCCAGCAGTGGGGCTAGCGGGGGTTGGAGGGATGAGCAGTTCTTC
TRBV28	TRBJ1-1	.	.	CASSLPFRGVRTEAFF	TGTGCCAGCAGTTTACCTTTCAGGGGAGTACGCACTGAAGCTTTCTTT
TRBV5-8	TRBJ2-1	TRBD2	.	CASSFSSGRAPYNEQFF	TGTGCCAGCAGCTTCAGTAGCGGGAGGGCCCCCTACAATGAGCAGTTCTTC
TRBV4-1	TRBJ1-2	.	.	CASSQAQGSNYGYTF	TGCGCCAGCAGCCAAGCACAGGGCTCTAACTATGGCTACACCTTC
TRBV27	TRBJ1-2	.	.	CASSPQTLARLGYSNYGYTF	TGTGCCAGCAGTCCTCAAACCCTTGCCAGGTTAGGATACTCTAACTATGGCTACACCTTC
TRBV29-1	TRBJ2-6	.	.	CSATAGPSGPNVLTF	TGCAGCGCCACGGCCGGTCCCTCGGGGCCCAACGTCCTGACTTTC
TRBV14	TRBJ2-5	.	once	CASSLGGLETQYF	TGTGCCAGCAGCCTCGGAGGGTTGGAGACCCAGTACTTC
TRBV28	TRBJ1-2	TRBD1	.	CASSSGTVTTNYGYTF	TGTGCCAGCAGTTCGGGGACAGTAACTACTAACTATGGCTACACCTTC
TRBV15	TRBJ2-1	.	.	CATSRLPRSSYNEQFF	TGTGCCACCAGCAGACTCCCCAGGAGCTCCTACAATGAGCAGTTCTTC
TRBV12-5	TRBJ2-1	TRBD2	once	CASGLSPGRAEFF	TGTGCTAGTGGTTTGTCCCCCGGGAGGGCCGAGTTCTTC
TRBV13	TRBJ1-4	TRBD1	.	CASSVTGQANEKLFF	TGTGCCAGCAGCGTGACGGGACAGGCAAATGAAAAACTGTTTTTT
TRBV5-4	TRBJ2-7	TRBD2	.	CASSLGLAGAYEQYF	TGTGCCAGCAGCCTGGGACTAGCGGGAGCCTACGAGCAGTACTTC
TRBV7-9	TRBJ2-2	TRBD2	.	CASSSGLAGANTGELFF	TGTGCCAGCAGCTCCGGACTAGCGGGTGCGAACACCGGGGAGCTGTTTTTT
TRBV5-1	TRBJ2-1	TRBD2	.	CASSPVAGVDNEQFF	TGCGCCAGCAGCCCCGTAGCGGGAGTGGATAATGAGCAGTTCTTC
TRBV4-3	TRBJ1-3	.	.	CASRSGVSGNTIYF	TGCGCCAGCCGATCGGGAGTTTCGGGAAACACCATATATTTT
TRBV2	TRBJ2-7	TRBD2	.	CASMGGTYEQYF	TGTGCCAGCATGGGAGGGACCTACGAGCAGTACTTC
TRBV27	TRBJ2-7	TRBD1	once	CASSSTPGQVPYEQYF	TGTGCCAGCAGTTCAACTCCGGGACAGGTACCCTACGAGCAGTACTTC
TRBV25-1	TRBJ2-1	.	.	CASSGGGWTYNEQFF	TGTGCCAGCAGTGGAGGGGGTTGGACCTACAATGAGCAGTTCTTC